This TCR beta chain was sequenced during a study of glioma-infiltrating T cells. Amplification of TCR alpha and beta CDR3 regions from RNA used iRepertoire nested multiplex PCR. One-step reverse transcription and amplification started from about 100-400 ng of tissue mRNA or PBMC total RNA. TCRdb reprocessed the multiplex PCR reads with MiXCR, giving one entry per CDR3 protein. This sample has around 170,000 distinct CDR3 sequences, with more than 35% found just once. This clonotype has only a few counts. Its antigen is unknown. Study-wide findings and caveats: CDR3 overlap between tissue and blood was very small. Non-neoplastic patients had below-expected tissue-blood divergence, while all gliomas exceeded expectation.

The sequence derives from a human donor with low-grade glioma or glioblastoma, undergoing nonglioma brain surgery, or in good health (not recorded which). The sequenced sample was glioma tissue, nonneoplastic brain tissue, or PBMCs (not recorded which).

The CDR3 region is CASSLTTGTDYGYTF. The DNA of the CDR3 is TGTGCCAGCAGCTTGACGACCGGGACAGACTATGGCTACACCTTC. The chain carries TRBV7-8 and TRBJ1-2, with TRBD1 matching 7 bases. The V and J ends lost 3 bases and 3 bases, in that order; junction bases with no gene match: 7. The germline V gene has CDR1 SGHVS and CDR2 FQNEAQ. CDR3 length: 15 residues.